This TCR beta chain was observed in a study of shared clonotypes between healthy human individuals. Looking at the study overall: Each donor's CD4 naive and CD4 memory cells filled three plates apiece, CD8 naive two, and CD8 memory one. Study-level points and caveats: Clonotype sharing levels among donors were expected to vary with sequencing depth.

Germline lookup yields CDR1 MNHEY and CDR2 SVGAGI. The CDR3 is 14 amino acids. V gave up 4 bases and J gave up 4 bases; unmatched junction bases: 7. Naive-designated CD8 cells lacked CD45RO, were positively enriched for CCR7, and omitted terminally differentiated effector memory CD45RA+ cells. Data came from immunoSEQ multiplex PCR; TCRdb stores just in-frame clones and leaves some out. The table records about 700,000 clones, 92% of them present only once. In its sample, this clone was seen once. Its matching antigen is unknown. V and J are TRBV6-5 and TRBJ2-7, with TRBD1 matching over 7 bases. The source is a man aged 25 to 40 in good health. The sample consisted of naive CD8+ T cells sorted from blood. CDR3 region: CASSSIGGSYEQYF. The CDR3 DNA sequence: TGTGCCAGCAGTTCGATAGGGGGCTCATACGAGCAGTACTTC.